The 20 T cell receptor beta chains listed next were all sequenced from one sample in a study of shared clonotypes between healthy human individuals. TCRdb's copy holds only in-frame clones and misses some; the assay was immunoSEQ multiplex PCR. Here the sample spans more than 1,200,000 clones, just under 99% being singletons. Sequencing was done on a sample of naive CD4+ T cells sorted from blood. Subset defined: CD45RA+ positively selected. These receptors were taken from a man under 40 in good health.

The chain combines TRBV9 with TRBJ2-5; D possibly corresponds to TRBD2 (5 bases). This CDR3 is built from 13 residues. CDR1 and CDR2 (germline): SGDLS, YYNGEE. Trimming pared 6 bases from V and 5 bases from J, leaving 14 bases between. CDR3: CASTSGSAETQYF. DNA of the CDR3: TGTGCCAGCACCTCGGGGAGCGCTGAGACCCAGTACTTC.

The CDR3 here is CASSIDRRVSYNEQFF. As DNA, the CDR3 is TGTGCCAGTAGTATAGATAGGCGAGTCTCCTACAATGAGCAGTTCTTC. This chain uses TRBV19 with TRBJ2-1, with D uncertain. CDR3 length equals 16 residues. Trimming cost V 0 bases and J 0 bases, with 9 bases left between them. Germline V gene sequence: CDR1 LNHDA, CDR2 SQIVND (reference sequence).

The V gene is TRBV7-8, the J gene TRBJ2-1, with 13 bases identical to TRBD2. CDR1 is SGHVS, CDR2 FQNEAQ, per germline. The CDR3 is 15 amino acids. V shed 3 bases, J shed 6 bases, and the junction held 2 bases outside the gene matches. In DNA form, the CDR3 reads TGTGCCAGCAGCTTTACTAGCGGGAGGGCCAATGAGCAGTTCTTC. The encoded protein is CASSFTSGRANEQFF.

The CDR3 sequence is CARSRLAGIYEQYF. Here the CDR3 DNA reads TGTGCCAGAAGCAGACTAGCGGGAATCTACGAGCAGTACTTC. The chain carries TRBV19 and TRBJ2-7, with 11 bases identical to TRBD2. CDR1 LNHDA and CDR2 SQIVND come from the germline V gene (reference sequence). V lost 9 bases and J lost 3; bases outside the gene matches: 7. This CDR3 is 14 amino acids long.

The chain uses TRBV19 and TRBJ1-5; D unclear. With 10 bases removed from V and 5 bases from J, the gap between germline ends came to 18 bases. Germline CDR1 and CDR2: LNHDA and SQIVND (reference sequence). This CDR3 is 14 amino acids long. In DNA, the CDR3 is TGTGCCACCCTAGGACTGGGAGCCCATCAGCCCCAGCATTTT. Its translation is CATLGLGAHQPQHF.

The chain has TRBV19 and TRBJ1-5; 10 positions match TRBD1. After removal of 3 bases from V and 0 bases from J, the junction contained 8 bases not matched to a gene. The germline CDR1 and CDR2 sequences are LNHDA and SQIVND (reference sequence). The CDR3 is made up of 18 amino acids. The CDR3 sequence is CASSIRQGALNSNQPQHF. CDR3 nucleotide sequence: TGTGCCAGTAGTATTAGACAGGGGGCCCTTAATAGCAATCAGCCCCAGCATTTT.

CDR3 protein: CASSELGTGYGYTF. CDR3 sequence (DNA): TGTGCCAGCAGTGAATTGGGGACGGGGTATGGCTACACCTTC. This chain links TRBV2 with TRBJ1-2; possibly TRBD1 for D (5 bases). V shed 2 bases and J shed 5 bases, with 12 bases lying between them. There are 14 residues in the CDR3. Per the germline V gene, CDR1 is SNHLY and CDR2 is FYNNEI.

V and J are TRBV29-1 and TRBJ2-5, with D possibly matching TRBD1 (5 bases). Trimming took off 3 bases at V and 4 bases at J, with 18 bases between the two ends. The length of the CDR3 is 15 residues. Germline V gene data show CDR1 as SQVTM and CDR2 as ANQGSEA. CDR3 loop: CSVDPTGPTGETQYF. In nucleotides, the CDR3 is TGCAGCGTTGACCCCACAGGCCCGACGGGAGAGACCCAGTACTTC.

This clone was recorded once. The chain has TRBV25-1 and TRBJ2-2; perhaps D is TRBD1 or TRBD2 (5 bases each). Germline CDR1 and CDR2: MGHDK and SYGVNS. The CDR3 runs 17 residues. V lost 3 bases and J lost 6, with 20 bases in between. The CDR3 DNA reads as TGTGCCAGCAGTGACCGGGGTGGGGCAAAATTGCCCGGGGAGCTGTTTTTT. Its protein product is CASSDRGGAKLPGELFF.

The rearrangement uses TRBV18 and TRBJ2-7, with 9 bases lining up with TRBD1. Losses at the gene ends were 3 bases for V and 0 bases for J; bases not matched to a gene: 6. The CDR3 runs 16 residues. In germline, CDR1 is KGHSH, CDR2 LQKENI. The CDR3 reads CASSPLGTGFSYEQYF. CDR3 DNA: TGTGCCAGCTCACCCCTCGGGACAGGGTTCTCCTACGAGCAGTACTTC.

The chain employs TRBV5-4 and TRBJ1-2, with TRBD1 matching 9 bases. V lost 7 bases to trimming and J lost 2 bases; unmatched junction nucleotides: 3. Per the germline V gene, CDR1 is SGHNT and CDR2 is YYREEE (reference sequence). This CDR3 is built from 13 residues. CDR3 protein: CASDDRGNYGYTF. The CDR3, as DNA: TGTGCCAGCGACGACAGGGGGAACTATGGCTACACCTTC.

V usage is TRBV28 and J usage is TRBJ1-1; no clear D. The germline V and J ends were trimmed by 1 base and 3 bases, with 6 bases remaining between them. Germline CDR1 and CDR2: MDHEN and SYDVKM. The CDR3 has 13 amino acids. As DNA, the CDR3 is TGTGCCAGCAGTTTATCCCCAGACACTGAAGCTTTCTTT. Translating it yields CASSLSPDTEAFF.

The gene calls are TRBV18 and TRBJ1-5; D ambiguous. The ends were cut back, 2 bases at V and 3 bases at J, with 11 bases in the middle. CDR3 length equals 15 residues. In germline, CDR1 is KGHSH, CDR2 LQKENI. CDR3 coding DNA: TGTGCCAGCTCACCAAGTTTGGCCTACAATCAGCCCCAGCATTTT. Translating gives CASSPSLAYNQPQHF.

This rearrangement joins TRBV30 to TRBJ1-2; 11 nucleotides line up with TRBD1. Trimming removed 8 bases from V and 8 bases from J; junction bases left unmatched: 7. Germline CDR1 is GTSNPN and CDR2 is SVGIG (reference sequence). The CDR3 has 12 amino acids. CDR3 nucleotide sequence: TGTGCCGGAGGACAGGGGGCAGCGGGCTACACCTTC. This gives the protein CAGGQGAAGYTF.

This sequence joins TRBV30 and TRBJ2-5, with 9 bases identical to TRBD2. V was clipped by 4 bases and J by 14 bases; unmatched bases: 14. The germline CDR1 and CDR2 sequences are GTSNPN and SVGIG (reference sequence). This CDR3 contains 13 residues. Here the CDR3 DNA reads TGTGCCTGGATACCCGTAGCGGGAGCACTACCCTACTTC. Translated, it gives CAWIPVAGALPYF.

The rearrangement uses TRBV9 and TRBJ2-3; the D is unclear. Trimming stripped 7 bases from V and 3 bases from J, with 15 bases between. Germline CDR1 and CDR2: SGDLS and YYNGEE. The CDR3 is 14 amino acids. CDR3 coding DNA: TGTGCCAGCGGGCCGGCTAGGTTGACAGATACGCAGTATTTT. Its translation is CASGPARLTDTQYF.

The chain's CDR3 is CASSLLAATGELFF. CDR3 nucleotides: TGTGCCAGCAGCTTACTCGCAGCAACCGGGGAGCTGTTTTTT. The V call is TRBV7-7, the J call TRBJ2-2, with D uncertain. Trimming removed 2 bases from V and 5 bases from J, with 9 bases in between. The CDR3 spans 14 residues. Germline assignment: CDR1 SSHAT and CDR2 FNYEAQ (reference sequence).

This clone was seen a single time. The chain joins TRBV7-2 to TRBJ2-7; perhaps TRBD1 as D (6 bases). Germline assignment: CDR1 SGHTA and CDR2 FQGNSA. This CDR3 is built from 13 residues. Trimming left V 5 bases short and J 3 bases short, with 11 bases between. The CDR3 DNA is TGTGCCAGCAGCCCTCAAGGGGGCTACGAGCAGTACTTC. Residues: CASSPQGGYEQYF.

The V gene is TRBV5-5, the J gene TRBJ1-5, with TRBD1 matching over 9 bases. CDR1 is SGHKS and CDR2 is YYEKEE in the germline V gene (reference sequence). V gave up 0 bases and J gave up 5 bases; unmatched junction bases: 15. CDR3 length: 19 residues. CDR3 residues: CASSLGWGQGRNLDQPQHF. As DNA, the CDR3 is TGTGCCAGCAGCTTGGGGTGGGGACAGGGTCGTAATCTCGATCAGCCCCAGCATTTT. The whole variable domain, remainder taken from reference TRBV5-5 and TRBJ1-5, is DAGVTQSPTHLIKTRGQQVTLRCSPISGHKSVSWYQQVLGQGPQFIFQYYEKEERGRGNFPDRFSARQFPNYSSELNVNALLLGDSALYLCASSLGWGQGRNLDQPQHFGDGTRLSIL.

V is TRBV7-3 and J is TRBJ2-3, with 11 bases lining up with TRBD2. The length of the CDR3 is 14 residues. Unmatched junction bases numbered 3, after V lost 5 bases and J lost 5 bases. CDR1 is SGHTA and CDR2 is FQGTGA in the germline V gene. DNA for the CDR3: TGTGCCAGCAGCATCGGGACTAGCGGAGATACGCAGTATTTT. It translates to CASSIGTSGDTQYF. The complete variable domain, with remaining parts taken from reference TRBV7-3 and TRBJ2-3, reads GAGVSQTPSNKVTEKGKYVELRCDPISGHTALYWYRQSLGQGPEFLIYFQGTGAADDSGLPNDRFFAVRPEGSVSTLKIQRTERGDSAVYLCASSIGTSGDTQYFGPGTRLTVL.